This entry lists 17 T cell receptor beta chains sequenced from one sample in a study of T cells in Graves' hyperthyroidism and ophthalmopathy. RNA transcripts provided the source from which TCR beta CDR3 regions were amplified. First-round RT-PCR targeting the TCR CDR3 was performed with the HTBI primer set. TCRdb analysed the multiplex PCR reads with MiXCR anew, one entry per CDR3 protein. The sample has about 400,000 distinct CDR3 sequences, roughly 15% seen once; the top ten hold about 18%. Sequenced sample: blood. The receptors here all came from a woman aged 25-40 years with Graves' ophthalmopathy.

The V gene is TRBV30, the J gene TRBJ1-1; tentative D call: TRBD1 (5 bases). This CDR3 has 11 amino acids. Germline V gene sequence: CDR1 GTSNPN, CDR2 SVGIG (reference sequence). Trimming removed 2 bases from V and 11 bases from J, with 12 bases in between. This CDR3 reads CAWSSGGGAFF. CDR3 sequence (DNA): TGTGCCTGGAGTTCGGGGGGGGGGGCTTTCTTT.

V gene TRBV19 combines with J gene TRBJ2-3; 9 positions match TRBD2. V trimming: 3 bases; J trimming: 2 bases; junction bases outside the gene matches: 3. Germline-derived CDR1 and CDR2 are LNHDA and SQIVND (reference sequence). The CDR3 spans 15 residues. The CDR3: CASSISGGSTDTQYF. CDR3 sequence (DNA): TGTGCCAGTAGTATCAGCGGGGGGTCCACAGATACGCAGTATTTT.

The chain employs TRBV20-1 and TRBJ1-2; the match to TRBD1 covers 10 bases. J was trimmed by 7 bases and V by 2 bases; bases with no gene match: 13. Germline V gene lookup returns CDR1 DFQATT and CDR2 SNEGSKA (reference sequence). The CDR3 is 16 residues long. CDR3 DNA: TGCAGTGCTAGATACGGGACAGGGGTTTCGGGGGCTGGCTACACCTTC. This encodes CSARYGTGVSGAGYTF.

This clonotype was seen at least ten times. The chain uses TRBV7-6 and TRBJ2-3; TRBD1 agrees at 8 bases. The germline V gene encodes CDR1 SGHVS and CDR2 FNYEAQ. The CDR3 is 15 residues long. V lost 1 base, J lost 6 bases, and 6 bases stayed unmatched. The CDR3 sequence is CASSLGQGRFDTQYF. The CDR3 nucleotides read TGTGCCAGCAGCTTAGGACAGGGGAGGTTTGATACGCAGTATTTT.

This clonotype has a count of ten or more. The rearrangement uses TRBV2 and TRBJ1-1, with D uncertain. V was shortened by 7 bases and J by 6 bases, with 15 bases between the two germline ends. The CDR3 has 13 residues. CDR1 and CDR2 (germline): SNHLY, FYNNEI. CDR3 loop: CASTGPADSEAFF. As DNA, the CDR3 is TGTGCCAGCACTGGACCGGCGGACTCTGAAGCTTTCTTT.

The sample holds many counts of this clonotype. The chain carries TRBV2 and TRBJ1-5; no clear D. The V end lost 6 bases, the J end lost 4 bases, and 19 bases lay between the germline ends. Germline assignment: CDR1 SNHLY and CDR2 FYNNEI. CDR3 length: 16 residues. The CDR3 DNA sequence: TGTGCCAGCAGCCTAGCTTGGGGTAGGCTAAATCAGCCCCAGCATTTT. Encoded protein: CASSLAWGRLNQPQHF.

The sample holds a few counts of this clonotype. The rearrangement joins TRBV6-2 or TRBV6-3 to TRBJ2-6, with D perhaps matching TRBD1 (5 bases). Germline loops: CDR1 MNHEY, CDR2 SVGEGT. V lost 6 bases to trimming and J lost 0 bases, with 9 bases between them. This CDR3 comprises 15 residues. CDR3 in DNA: TGTGCCAGCAGATCACAGGTCTCTGGGGCCAACGTCCTGACTTTC. Translating it yields CASRSQVSGANVLTF.

This clonotype has a count of ten or more. V usage is TRBV2 and J usage is TRBJ1-3; D gene uncertain. CDR1 is SNHLY and CDR2 is FYNNEI in the germline V gene. The CDR3 loop spans 15 amino acids. Trimming took 3 bases from V and 2 from J, leaving 11 bases between them. DNA for the CDR3: TGTGCCAGCAGTGACTTGCCACCGGCTGGAAACACCATATATTTT. Protein product: CASSDLPPAGNTIYF.

Regarding this clonotype: As the CDR3 is not closed by the conserved phenylalanine or tryptophan, this likely results from a read error. The chain employs TRBV24-1 and TRBJ2-1; D might be TRBD1 (5 bases). This CDR3 has 16 amino acids. The germline V gene encodes CDR1 KGHDR and CDR2 SFDVKD. V was cut by 2 bases and J by 0 bases, with 10 bases left in between. The CDR3 coding sequence is TGTGCCACCAGTGATTCCGCCAGGGTCTCCTACAATGAGCAGTTCTCC. Residues: CATSDSARVSYNEQFS.

At least ten counts were recorded for this clonotype. The CDR3 DNA reads TGTGCCAGCAGTTTATTCCGGGGTCGAACTAATGAAAAACTGTTTTTT. Residues: CASSLFRGRTNEKLFF. The chain links TRBV27 to TRBJ1-4; D gene ambiguous. In germline, CDR1 is MNHEY, CDR2 SMNVEV (reference sequence). The CDR3 is 16 residues long. Trimming removed 1 base from V and 1 base from J, with 10 bases in between.

The J gene is TRBJ2-1, the V gene TRBV20-1; 11 bases agree with TRBD2. CDR3 length: 17 amino acids. Trimming at V came to 1 base and at J to 7 bases, leaving 12 bases not matched to a gene. Germline CDR1 is DFQATT and CDR2 is SNEGSKA (reference sequence). CDR3 sequence (DNA): TGCAGTGCTAGAGGATATCTAGCGGGGGGAAACTCAAATGAGCAGTTCTTC. It specifies CSARGYLAGGNSNEQFF.

This clonotype was seen at least ten times. The chain couples TRBV6-1 to TRBJ1-1; 10 bases align to TRBD1. With V trimmed by 4 bases and J by 1 base, 6 bases remained unmatched. The CDR3 has 16 residues. Germline CDR1 MNHNS, CDR2 SASEGT. CDR3 residues: CASSARDRGTNTEAFF. CDR3 DNA sequence: TGTGCCAGCAGTGCTCGGGACAGGGGAACGAACACTGAAGCTTTCTTT.

This clonotype was found many times. In DNA, the CDR3 is TGTGCCAGCAGCCAGAAAGTGGTCACTGAAGCTTTCTTT. Translating gives CASSQKVVTEAFF. This chain uses TRBV3-1 with TRBJ1-1; D gene unclear. Per the germline V gene, CDR1 is LGHDT and CDR2 is YNNKEL (reference sequence). This CDR3 has 13 amino acids. Trimming took off 3 bases at V and 4 bases at J, with 9 bases between the two ends.

V and J are TRBV6-1 and TRBJ2-3; TRBD1 agrees at 11 bases. Germline V gives CDR1 MNHNS, CDR2 SASEGT. With 5 bases clipped from V and 4 bases from J, the junction kept 2 bases outside the gene matches. CDR3 length equals 14 residues. The CDR3 here is CASSLDRGPDTQYF. CDR3 nucleotide sequence: TGTGCCAGCAGTTTGGACAGGGGGCCAGATACGCAGTATTTT.

Many counts were recorded for this clonotype. Relative to the germline gene, one junction end is altered; a read error may explain this. The chain carries TRBV6-1 and TRBJ2-1; D unresolved. This CDR3 spans 12 amino acids. The germline V gene encodes CDR1 MNHNS and CDR2 SASEGT. The CDR3 spells CTSRRSYNEQFF. The CDR3 DNA sequence: TGTACCAGCAGGCGCTCCTACAATGAGCAGTTCTTC.

This clonotype was observed a handful of times. This chain joins TRBV19 and TRBJ1-2, with D unresolved. The CDR3 is 14 residues long. Deletions cut 3 bases from V and 4 bases from J, with 12 bases between. The V gene's germline CDR1 is LNHDA and CDR2 SQIVND (reference sequence). CDR3 sequence: CASSIIGISYGYTF. In nucleotides, the CDR3 is TGTGCCAGTAGTATTATTGGCATATCCTATGGCTACACCTTC.

This clonotype has a count of ten or more. The J gene is TRBJ1-6, the V gene TRBV28; D call uncertain. CDR1 MDHEN and CDR2 SYDVKM come from the germline V gene. The CDR3 is 12 amino acids. The V end was cut by 3 bases, the J end by 10 bases, with 7 bases between. CDR3 protein: CASSFVLSPLHF. The CDR3 DNA reads as TGTGCCAGCAGTTTTGTATTATCACCCCTCCACTTT. Together with reference TRBV28 and TRBJ1-6, the CDR3 gives the full variable domain: DVKVTQSSRYLVKRTGEKVFLECVQDMDHENMFWYRQDPGLGLRLIYFSYDVKMKEKGDIPEGYSVSREKKERFSLILESASTNQTSMYLCASSFVLSPLHFGNGTRLTVT.